This T cell receptor beta chain was profiled in a study of blood T cell repertoires in COVID-19. Measured with immunoSEQ multiplex PCR; TCRdb has only the in-frame clones, and not every one. The sample shows about 85,000 clones, around 90% of them seen only once. This TCR came from a woman aged 80 or over with active or convalescent COVID-19. The specimen was peripheral blood.

DNA of the CDR3: TGTGCCGCAGGGGACAGGGGGTATGGCTACACCTTC. Amino acids: CAAGDRGYGYTF. The chain recombines TRBV28 with TRBJ1-2; 11 bases fit TRBD1. CDR3 length equals 12 residues. With V trimmed by 11 bases and J by 5 bases, 4 bases remained unmatched. The germline V gene encodes CDR1 MDHEN and CDR2 SYDVKM.